This T cell receptor (beta chain) originates from a study of T-cell reconstitution after alpha-beta-depleted transplantation in children. General study findings and limits: T-cell counts and diversity were attributed mostly to newly produced T cells one year after transplant. Expanded graft clones numbering several hundred reportedly gave rise to alpha-beta T cells about two months after transplant.

Notes on this clonotype: The antigen is unknown.

Unique molecular identifiers were used in preparing the TCRbeta library. TCRdb re-analysed the PCR reads in MiXCR, keeping a single row per CDR3 protein. The top ten hold around 13% of the sample, which has over 150,000 distinct CDR3 sequences, more than 9.5% seen once. Trimming removed 3 bases from V and 5 bases from J; junction bases left unmatched: 6. The V gene's germline CDR1 is LNHDA and CDR2 SQIVND (reference sequence). This CDR3 spans 15 amino acids. The receptor's source is a boy younger than 10 with acute myeloid leukemia, due to receive a stem cell transplant. Source: PBMCs, taken before TCRalphabeta/CD19-depleted stem cell transplant. The genes are TRBV19 and TRBJ2-5, with 10 bases identical to TRBD1. The CDR3 nucleotides are TGTGCCAGTAGTATCCGGGACAGGGGCGGGGAGACCCAGTACTTC. It translates to CASSIRDRGGETQYF.